This T cell receptor beta chain was profiled in a study of cytomegalovirus exposure and HLA in healthy donors. Overall study results and limits: Per a later analysis, HLA-associated TCR beta chains showed more clonal expansion than other, equally common TCR beta chains.

The PCR ran on 60 Vbeta and 13 Jbeta primers. TCRdb keeps only in-frame clones here, not all; method: immunoSEQ multiplex PCR. The sample lists about 130,000 clones, about four fifths occurring once. As for this clone: The antigen remains undetermined.

CDR3 length equals 14 residues. From germline, CDR1 is MNHEY and CDR2 SVGAGI. The V end was cut by 2 bases, the J end by 4 bases, with 9 bases between. Sequenced input: PBMCs. The clonotype originates from a man between 25 and 39 years old in good health. This chain joins TRBV6-5 and TRBJ1-5, with D perhaps TRBD1 (5 bases). The CDR3 spells CASSYGGGNQPQHF. Written as DNA, the CDR3 is TGTGCCAGCAGTTACGGTGGGGGGAATCAGCCCCAGCATTTT.